This T cell receptor beta chain appears in the sequencing data of a study of blood T cell repertoires in COVID-19. Study background: Sources were T cells, B-cell-depleted T cells, or PBMCs; the material itself was cDNA or gDNA.

Authors' methods: Cell counts per sample came from amplifying reference gene primers. TCRdb keeps only in-frame clones here, not all; method: immunoSEQ multiplex PCR. D and trimming come from the DNA, and the V and J calls and clone size come from that table. The data show 300,000 to 400,000 clones, with more than 85% seen just once and around 3% held by the top ten. V lost 0 bases to trimming and J lost 8 bases; unmatched junction nucleotides: 10. The CDR3 covers 17 residues. The chain couples TRBV6-7 to TRBJ1-6; TRBD1 agrees at 7 bases. TRBV6-7 is identified as an open reading frame with a role that is uncertain. The receptor was derived from a human donor in a cohort sampled during active COVID-19. Sequenced material: peripheral blood. The CDR3 region has the DNA TGTGCCAGCAGTTACTCAGACAGGGACCGTAGGGATTCACCCCTCCACTTT. Encoded protein: CASSYSDRDRRDSPLHF.